These T cell receptor beta chains were read from a single sample in a study of blood T cell repertoires in COVID-19. Assay used: immunoSEQ multiplex PCR; TCRdb lists only in-frame clones, some missing. This sample has about 160,000 clones; roughly 84% occur once, and the top ten carry 15% to 20%. Specimen: PBMCs or T cells enriched from blood (not recorded which). All receptors come from a man in his 60s who had recovered from COVID-19. Each CDR3 is given with its conserved first and last residue. Fields, in order: D gene, J gene, clone size, V gene, CDR3 protein, CDR3 DNA. The D gene is left open where the match is weak. Not every row has a clone size; where given, it reads once, few, many or a size class.

D gene: TRBD1; J gene: TRBJ1-4; clone size: .; V gene: TRBV7-2; CDR3 protein: CASSWGTGTGVSGLFF; CDR3 DNA: TGTGCCAGCAGCTGGGGAACCGGGACAGGGGTATCGGGACTGTTTTTT
D gene: .; J gene: TRBJ2-7; clone size: .; V gene: TRBV6-6; CDR3 protein: CASSMGVARTSYEQYF; CDR3 DNA: TGTGCCAGCAGTATGGGCGTAGCGCGGACCTCCTACGAGCAGTACTTC
D gene: TRBD1; J gene: TRBJ1-2; clone size: .; V gene: TRBV6-5; CDR3 protein: CASMIQGAYGYTF; CDR3 DNA: TGTGCCAGCATGATACAGGGGGCATATGGCTACACCTTC
D gene: .; J gene: TRBJ2-1; clone size: .; V gene: TRBV5-1; CDR3 protein: CASSPTHSGNNEQFF; CDR3 DNA: TGCGCCAGCAGCCCCACCCACTCGGGGAACAATGAGCAGTTCTTC
D gene: TRBD1; J gene: TRBJ2-6; clone size: .; V gene: TRBV27; CDR3 protein: CASRLQGAFPGANVLTF; CDR3 DNA: TGTGCCAGCAGGCTACAGGGGGCCTTTCCTGGGGCCAACGTCCTGACTTTC
D gene: TRBD2; J gene: TRBJ2-2; clone size: .; V gene: TRBV9; CDR3 protein: CASSVEGGGAVTGELFF; CDR3 DNA: TGTGCCAGCAGCGTAGAAGGCGGGGGGGCCGTCACCGGGGAGCTGTTTTTT
D gene: .; J gene: TRBJ2-7; clone size: once; V gene: TRBV29-1; CDR3 protein: CSVEEAPGGRNYEQYF; CDR3 DNA: TGCAGCGTTGAAGAAGCACCAGGGGGGCGAAACTACGAGCAGTACTTC
D gene: TRBD1; J gene: TRBJ1-6; clone size: .; V gene: TRBV2; CDR3 protein: CASSSTDRSNSPLHF; CDR3 DNA: TGTGCCAGCAGCTCTACGGACAGGTCAAATTCACCCCTCCACTTT
D gene: .; J gene: TRBJ2-1; clone size: few; V gene: TRBV5-4; CDR3 protein: CASSLDRRNEQFF; CDR3 DNA: TGTGCCAGCAGCTTGGACAGGCGGAATGAGCAGTTCTTC
D gene: .; J gene: TRBJ1-2; clone size: once; V gene: TRBV19; CDR3 protein: CASSMLRGSGYTF; CDR3 DNA: TGTGCCAGTAGTATGTTACGAGGGAGTGGCTACACCTTC
D gene: .; J gene: TRBJ1-1; clone size: .; V gene: TRBV5-1; CDR3 protein: CASSSSQGKWAEAFF; CDR3 DNA: TGCGCCAGCAGCTCCTCCCAGGGCAAGTGGGCTGAAGCTTTCTTT
D gene: .; J gene: TRBJ1-1; clone size: .; V gene: TRBV9; CDR3 protein: CASSVRQGQFTEAFF; CDR3 DNA: TGTGCCAGCAGCGTACGGCAGGGTCAGTTCACTGAAGCTTTCTTT
D gene: TRBD2; J gene: TRBJ2-3; clone size: .; V gene: TRBV6-5; CDR3 protein: CASSQTSGGDTQYF; CDR3 DNA: TGTGCCAGCAGCCAGACTAGCGGGGGGGATACGCAGTATTTT
D gene: .; J gene: TRBJ2-7; clone size: .; V gene: TRBV29-1; CDR3 protein: CSVIQDSSYEQYF; CDR3 DNA: TGCAGCGTTATTCAGGACAGCTCCTACGAGCAGTACTTC
D gene: .; J gene: TRBJ2-1; clone size: .; V gene: TRBV19; CDR3 protein: CASSVWGVGNEQFF; CDR3 DNA: TGTGCCAGTAGTGTATGGGGAGTGGGCAATGAGCAGTTCTTC
D gene: .; J gene: TRBJ1-5; clone size: .; V gene: TRBV7-8; CDR3 protein: CASSKTGGTDQPQHF; CDR3 DNA: TGTGCCAGCAGCAAGACAGGAGGTACTGACCAGCCCCAGCATTTT
D gene: TRBD2; J gene: TRBJ2-3; clone size: .; V gene: TRBV5-1; CDR3 protein: CASSAGLAGVDTQYF; CDR3 DNA: TGCGCCAGCAGCGCGGGACTAGCGGGAGTAGATACGCAGTATTTT
D gene: .; J gene: TRBJ2-6; clone size: once; V gene: TRBV6-5; CDR3 protein: CASSSRQSGANVLTF; CDR3 DNA: TGTGCCAGCAGTTCGCGACAATCTGGGGCCAACGTCCTGACTTTC
D gene: .; J gene: TRBJ2-7; clone size: .; V gene: TRBV28; CDR3 protein: CAIRGLEGYYEQYF; CDR3 DNA: TGTGCCATCCGGGGACTGGAGGGGTACTACGAGCAGTACTTC
D gene: .; J gene: TRBJ2-7; clone size: .; V gene: TRBV10-3; CDR3 protein: CAISEGDSRGLYEQYF; CDR3 DNA: TGTGCCATCAGTGAGGGGGACTCCCGAGGGCTCTACGAGCAGTACTTC
D gene: TRBD2; J gene: TRBJ2-7; clone size: .; V gene: TRBV28; CDR3 protein: CASSLLAGSSYEQYF; CDR3 DNA: TGTGCCAGCAGTTTACTAGCGGGCAGCTCCTACGAGCAGTACTTC
D gene: .; J gene: TRBJ1-4; clone size: .; V gene: TRBV4-1; CDR3 protein: CASSQGRTYNYPGGEKLFF; CDR3 DNA: TGCGCCAGCAGCCAAGGGAGGACATACAACTACCCGGGAGGCGAAAAACTGTTTTTT
D gene: TRBD1; J gene: TRBJ2-3; clone size: .; V gene: TRBV30; CDR3 protein: CAWTPGQTTDTQYF; CDR3 DNA: TGTGCCTGGACCCCGGGACAGACCACAGATACGCAGTATTTT
D gene: .; J gene: TRBJ1-6; clone size: .; V gene: TRBV11-3; CDR3 protein: CAPWDFAGPLYNSPLHF; CDR3 DNA: TGTGCCCCCTGGGACTTCGCAGGACCCCTCTATAATTCACCCCTCCACTTT
D gene: TRBD2; J gene: TRBJ2-7; clone size: few; V gene: TRBV28; CDR3 protein: CASSLLASGAYEQYF; CDR3 DNA: TGTGCCAGCAGTTTATTGGCTAGCGGAGCCTACGAGCAGTACTTC
D gene: .; J gene: TRBJ1-1; clone size: .; V gene: TRBV2; CDR3 protein: CASSRTLLNTEAFF; CDR3 DNA: TGTGCCAGCAGCAGGACACTACTAAACACTGAAGCTTTCTTT
D gene: TRBD2; J gene: TRBJ2-1; clone size: .; V gene: TRBV2; CDR3 protein: CASSETSASYNEQFF; CDR3 DNA: TGTGCCAGCAGCGAGACTAGCGCCTCCTACAATGAGCAGTTCTTC
D gene: .; J gene: TRBJ1-6; clone size: few; V gene: TRBV3-1/TRBV3-2; CDR3 protein: CASSQGHNSPLHF; CDR3 DNA: TGTGCCAGCAGCCAAGGACACAATTCACCCCTCCACTTT
D gene: .; J gene: TRBJ2-2; clone size: .; V gene: TRBV9; CDR3 protein: CASSVFQRLMEDTGELFF; CDR3 DNA: TGTGCCAGCAGCGTATTTCAGCGTCTTATGGAGGACACCGGGGAGCTGTTTTTT
D gene: TRBD2; J gene: TRBJ2-1; clone size: .; V gene: TRBV7-8; CDR3 protein: CASSSRVAGNNEQFF; CDR3 DNA: TGTGCCAGCAGCTCCCGGGTAGCGGGAAACAATGAGCAGTTCTTC